One and the same sample provided the 25 T cell receptor beta chains below, sequenced in a study of Ad26.COV2.S vaccination and SARS-CoV-2 variants. Treatment specified: 15 to 20 received Ad26.COV2.S at low or high dose, single or two shots; about 5 received placebo; per-sample allocation not given. Sampling was done on day 63 after the first vaccine or placebo injection. Measured with immunoSEQ multiplex PCR; TCRdb has only the in-frame clones, and not every one. The sample shows roughly 350,000 clones, 75% to 90% of them seen only once. Sequenced material: peripheral blood, taken in a trial of Ad26.COV2.S vaccine versus placebo. The receptors originated from a person between 18 and 60 years old who received the Ad26.COV2.S COVID-19 vaccine or a placebo.

CDR3 nucleotides: TGTGCCAGCAGCACCTGGGGACAGGGGGAGCAGTACTTC. Its protein is CASSTWGQGEQYF. The V and J genes are TRBV9 and TRBJ2-7; 10 nucleotides match TRBD1. The CDR3 is 13 residues long. Losses at the gene ends were 4 bases for V and 7 bases for J; bases not matched to a gene: 5. Germline V gives CDR1 SGDLS, CDR2 YYNGEE.

This sequence joins TRBV18 and TRBJ1-4; D is uncertain. The CDR3 spans 14 residues. V lost 6 bases to trimming and J lost 6 bases, with 14 bases between them. CDR1 KGHSH and CDR2 LQKENI come from the germline V gene. The CDR3 loop reads CASSRRETHEKLFF. Here the CDR3 DNA reads TGTGCCAGCTCCAGACGGGAGACTCATGAAAAACTGTTTTTT. The complete variable domain, with remaining parts taken from reference TRBV18 and TRBJ1-4, reads NAGVMQNPRHLVRRRGQEARLRCSPMKGHSHVYWYRQLPEEGLKFMVYLQKENIIDESGMPKERFSAEFPKEGPSILRIQQVVRGDSAAYFCASSRRETHEKLFFGSGTQLSVL.

As concerns this clone: Other DNA sequences in the sample encode the same CDR3. The chain carries TRBV7-2 and TRBJ2-2; D remains ambiguous. The CDR3 runs to 13 residues. Germline V CDR1 and CDR2: SGHTA, FQGNSA. Trimming pared 1 base from V and 5 bases from J, leaving 5 bases between. The CDR3: CASSLGRTGELFF. The CDR3 coding sequence is TGTGCCAGCAGCTTAGGGCGGACCGGGGAGCTGTTTTTT. Together with reference TRBV7-2 and TRBJ2-2, the CDR3 gives the full variable domain: GAGVSQSPSNKVTEKGKDVELRCDPISGHTALYWYRQSLGQGLEFLIYFQGNSAPDKSGLPSDRFSAERTGGSVSTLTIQRTQQEDSAVYLCASSLGRTGELFFGEGSRLTVL.

The chain combines TRBV6-5 with TRBJ1-6, with D possibly being TRBD1 (6 bases). The V gene's germline CDR1 is MNHEY and CDR2 SVGAGI. Between the trimmed V and J ends, which lost 2 bases and 14 bases, there was a span of 22 bases. The CDR3 consists of 16 residues. The CDR3 reads CASSYMRQVFNSALHF. The CDR3 region has the DNA TGTGCCAGCAGTTACATGCGACAGGTGTTCAATTCGGCCCTCCACTTT.

The rearrangement links TRBV28 to TRBJ2-1; 9 bases agree with TRBD2. The CDR3 has 18 residues. Germline lookup yields CDR1 MDHEN and CDR2 SYDVKM. After removal of 4 bases from V and 7 bases from J, the junction contained 17 bases not matched to a gene. CDR3 nucleotides: TGTGCCAGCAGTTCCTTAGGCGGGAGGGGCGTAGGATGGAATGAGCAGTTCTTC. As protein: CASSSLGGRGVGWNEQFF.

The chain combines TRBV9 with TRBJ2-5; D remains ambiguous. The V and J ends lost 4 bases and 3 bases respectively, with 16 bases between them. This CDR3 contains 15 residues. Germline CDR1 SGDLS, CDR2 YYNGEE. CDR3 bases: TGTGCCAGCAGCCCTTCCGGGCGACGGGAAGAGACCCAGTACTTC. Its protein is CASSPSGRREETQYF.

The genes are TRBV28 and TRBJ2-7; TRBD2 might be the D (6 bases). The ends were cut back, 6 bases at V and 2 bases at J, with 14 bases in the middle. The length of the CDR3 is 14 residues. CDR1 is MDHEN, CDR2 SYDVKM, per germline. CDR3 nucleotide sequence: TGTGCCAGCAGCCAAAGCGGGTCAACCTACGAGCAGTACTTC. Its translation: CASSQSGSTYEQYF.

This rearrangement joins TRBV27 to TRBJ2-7; D is perhaps TRBD2 (7 bases). The V end was cut by 6 bases, the J end by 5 bases, with 20 bases between. The germline V gene has CDR1 MNHEY and CDR2 SMNVEV (reference sequence). The CDR3 is 15 residues long. This chain's CDR3 is CASSPRGGGGHEQYF. As DNA, the CDR3 is TGTGCCAGCAGCCCCCGGGGCGGGGGCGGCCACGAGCAGTACTTC.

This chain connects TRBV27 to TRBJ1-6, with D perhaps matching TRBD1 (5 bases). This CDR3 has 17 amino acids. Germline CDR1 MNHEY, CDR2 SMNVEV (reference sequence). V lost 4 bases, J lost 8 bases, and 21 bases lay in between. CDR3 sequence: CASSSPIGGAQYSPLHF. The DNA of the CDR3 is TGTGCCAGCAGTTCCCCAATCGGCGGGGCTCAATATTCACCCCTCCACTTT.

J is TRBJ2-7 and V is TRBV27, with TRBD2 identical over 14 bases. This CDR3 has 16 residues. Trimming removed 6 bases from V and 4 bases from J; junction bases left unmatched: 8. CDR1 is MNHEY, CDR2 SMNVEV, per germline (reference sequence). The CDR3: CASSAKGLAGVYEQYF. CDR3 sequence (DNA): TGTGCCAGCAGCGCAAAGGGACTAGCGGGAGTTTACGAGCAGTACTTC.

The genes are TRBV19 and TRBJ1-1; D possibly corresponds to TRBD1 (5 bases). In germline, CDR1 is LNHDA, CDR2 SQIVND (reference sequence). Trimming removed 2 bases at V and 4 bases at J, with 11 bases between. CDR3 size: 14 residues. CDR3 sequence reads: CASSILGGGTEAFF. As DNA, the CDR3 is TGTGCCAGTAGTATATTGGGGGGAGGCACTGAAGCTTTCTTT.

This chain connects TRBV24-1 to TRBJ2-1; 8 bases are a match to TRBD2. Germline CDR1 KGHDR, CDR2 SFDVKD. After removal of 0 bases from V and 0 bases from J, the junction contained 6 bases not matched to a gene. The CDR3 runs 18 residues. CDR3 coding DNA: TGTGCCACCAGTGATTTGTCGGGCGGGGGGAGCTCCTACAATGAGCAGTTCTTC. As protein: CATSDLSGGGSSYNEQFF.

This chain connects TRBV11-2 to TRBJ1-1, with D unresolved. Germline V gene data show CDR1 as SGHAT and CDR2 as FQNNGV. V gave up 5 bases and J gave up 9 bases, with 16 bases separating them. There are 13 residues in the CDR3. DNA for the CDR3: TGTGCCAGCAGCCTTGACGGAGCAGCTAAAGCTTTCTTT. Translation gives CASSLDGAAKAFF. Based on the CDR3 plus reference TRBV11-2 and TRBJ1-1, the full variable domain is EAGVAQSPRYKIIEKRQSVAFWCNPISGHATLYWYQQILGQGPKLLIQFQNNGVVDDSQLPKDRFSAERLKGVDSTLKIQPAKLEDSAVYLCASSLDGAAKAFFGQGTRLTVV.

This clone was picked up a small number of times. V is TRBV6-5 and J is TRBJ2-7; 7 nucleotides match TRBD2. CDR1 is MNHEY and CDR2 is SVGAGI in the germline V gene. The V segment lost 0 bases and the J segment 4 bases; nucleotides outside the gene matches: 3. The CDR3 extends over 14 amino acids. The CDR3 DNA is TGTGCCAGCAGTTACTCACCTAGCGGTTACGAGCAGTACTTC. Its translation is CASSYSPSGYEQYF.

The genes are TRBV7-2 and TRBJ2-1; the D gene is possibly TRBD2 (6 bases). Germline-derived CDR1 and CDR2 are SGHTA and FQGNSA. The CDR3 loop spans 14 amino acids. The V end was cut by 5 bases, the J end by 7 bases, with 15 bases between. The CDR3 region has the DNA TGTGCCAGCAGCCCCCGGTTAGCGGAAAATGAGCAGTTCTTC. Translating gives CASSPRLAENEQFF.

The chain has TRBV5-4 and TRBJ2-1; possible D gene TRBD2, 6 bases. Germline CDR1 reads SGHNT; CDR2 reads YYREEE (reference sequence). The V end was cut by 4 bases, the J end by 10 bases, with 21 bases between. The CDR3 loop spans 15 amino acids. The CDR3 DNA reads TGTGCCAGCAGCGGGACGGGACTGGGGTTTAGGGAGCAGTTCTTC. Encoded protein: CASSGTGLGFREQFF.

The gene calls are TRBV19 and TRBJ2-5; 11 nucleotides align to TRBD1. Losses at the gene ends were 7 bases for V and 5 bases for J; bases not matched to a gene: 9. The CDR3 runs to 15 residues. Per the germline V gene, CDR1 is LNHDA and CDR2 is SQIVND (reference sequence). CDR3 DNA: TGTGCCAGTAATACCGGACAGGGGGCCGGGGAGACCCAGTACTTC. Protein sequence: CASNTGQGAGETQYF.

The chain is built from TRBV9 and TRBJ1-2; no definite D call. Germline lookup yields CDR1 SGDLS and CDR2 YYNGEE. V lost 4 bases and J 0 bases, leaving 19 bases between the germline ends. The CDR3 sequence is 17 residues long. The CDR3 sequence: CASSRLVGDHSNYGYTF. Here the CDR3 DNA reads TGTGCCAGCAGCCGCTTGGTGGGTGACCACTCTAACTATGGCTACACCTTC.

This chain connects TRBV5-4 to TRBJ2-3; 7 bases map to TRBD2. In germline, CDR1 is SGHNT, CDR2 YYREEE (reference sequence). This CDR3 has 15 residues. Unmatched junction bases numbered 7, after V lost 0 bases and J lost 6 bases. The CDR3 protein is CASSLVAREIDTQYF. The CDR3 nucleotides are TGTGCCAGCAGCTTGGTAGCGCGGGAGATCGATACGCAGTATTTT.

J is TRBJ1-1 and V is TRBV7-9, with 8 bases that match TRBD1. The trim removed 6 bases at V and 11 bases at J, leaving 14 bases unmatched. Looked up from germline, CDR1 is SEHNR and CDR2 is FQNEAQ (reference sequence). This CDR3 comprises 14 residues. CDR3 residues: CASSSTGQGISAFF. The CDR3 DNA sequence: TGTGCCAGCAGTTCCACCGGACAGGGTATATCGGCTTTCTTT.

The chain combines TRBV28 with TRBJ2-7; 11 nucleotides align to TRBD2. The CDR3 runs 14 residues. The germline gives CDR1 MDHEN, CDR2 SYDVKM. V shed 5 bases and J 2 bases; nucleotides not matched to a gene: 2. The CDR3 here is CASSTSGGPYEQYF. The DNA for the CDR3 is TGTGCCAGCAGTACTAGCGGGGGACCCTACGAGCAGTACTTC.

The chain joins TRBV19 to TRBJ2-1; 9 bases are shared with TRBD1. From germline, CDR1 is LNHDA and CDR2 SQIVND (reference sequence). The CDR3 consists of 14 residues. Losses at the gene ends were 5 bases for V and 7 bases for J; bases not matched to a gene: 6. This CDR3 reads CASSHTTGGNEQFF. CDR3 sequence (DNA): TGTGCCAGTAGTCACACGACAGGGGGGAATGAGCAGTTCTTC.

The rearrangement uses TRBV12-3 or TRBV12-4 and TRBJ1-2, with a possible D match to TRBD1 (6 bases). Trimming stripped 6 bases from V and 7 bases from J, with 15 bases between. The CDR3 spans 13 residues. The CDR3 DNA sequence: TGTGCCAGCAGCAATACTATGACAGGTGGCTACACCTTC. It is translated as CASSNTMTGGYTF.

V usage is TRBV7-2 and J usage is TRBJ1-2, with D perhaps matching TRBD1 (6 bases). V dropped 5 bases and J dropped 1 base, with 8 bases sitting between them. The germline CDR1 and CDR2 sequences are SGHTA and FQGNSA. This CDR3 has 13 residues. In DNA form, the CDR3 reads TGTGCCAGCAGCCCGGACAGTAACTATGGCTACACCTTC. Translation gives CASSPDSNYGYTF.

This clone was detected once. The gene calls are TRBV4-2 and TRBJ2-7; D perhaps matches TRBD2 (6 bases). Germline V gene sequence: CDR1 LGHNA, CDR2 YNFKEQ. The CDR3 covers 16 residues. V lost 2 bases and J 2 bases, leaving 16 bases between the germline ends. Here the CDR3 reads CASSQQVGTSPYEQYF. CDR3 sequence (DNA): TGTGCCAGCAGCCAACAAGTAGGGACTTCCCCCTACGAGCAGTACTTC.